The next 14 T cell receptor beta chains were all read from a single sample in a study of T cells in Graves' hyperthyroidism and ophthalmopathy. Amplification targeted TCR beta CDR3 regions from RNA transcripts. During a first-round RT-PCR of the TCR CDR3, the HTBI primer set was used. TCRdb reprocessed the multiplex PCR reads via MiXCR and lists one record per CDR3 protein. This repertoire shows approximately 590,000 distinct CDR3 sequences, around 46% found once; its top ten account for 8.2%. Sequenced input: peripheral blood or thyroid tissue (not recorded which). These receptors were collected from a woman aged 18-29 years with Graves' hyperthyroidism.

There are many counts of this clonotype. This chain connects TRBV10-3 to TRBJ2-7, with 11 bases identical to TRBD1. Germline trimming cut 7 bases from V and 5 bases from J; bases unmatched to any gene: 10. Germline CDR1 is ENHRY and CDR2 is SYGVKD. The CDR3 covers 15 residues. The CDR3 DNA reads as TGTGCCATCAACAGAGGGGGACAGGGGGTCAACGAGCAGTACTTC. Translation gives CAINRGGQGVNEQYF.

This chain's CDR3 is CASSLGRTVIYEQYF. CDR3 nucleotides: TGCGCCAGCAGCTTGGGGCGGACAGTGATCTACGAGCAGTACTTC. The genes are TRBV5-1 and TRBJ2-7, with D perhaps matching TRBD1 (6 bases). This CDR3 is 15 amino acids long. Trimming removed 0 bases at V and 3 bases at J, with 13 bases between. Germline V gene sequence: CDR1 SGHRS, CDR2 YFSETQ.

Details on this clonotype: One end of the junction fails to match germline, which may point to a read error. The rearrangement joins TRBV10-1 to TRBJ2-7, with a possible D match to TRBD1 (5 bases). There are 13 residues in the CDR3. The germline CDR1 and CDR2 sequences are WNHNN and SYGVQD (reference sequence). The CDR3 here is CASSEGVGWGQQF. In DNA form, the CDR3 reads TGCGCCAGCAGTGAAGGAGTCGGCTGGGGCCAGCAGTTC.

Notes on this clonotype: Compared with germline, one end of the junction differs, possibly owing to a read error. This sequence joins TRBV6-4 and TRBJ2-6; tentative D call: TRBD2 (5 bases). CDR1 and CDR2 (germline): MRHNA, SNTAGT. CDR3 length: 13 residues. CDR3 nucleotides: TGTGCCAGCAGTGCCTCCGGGGACAACGTCCTGACTTTC. Translated, it gives CASSASGDNVLTF.

A single count supports this clonotype. V usage is TRBV25-1 and J usage is TRBJ2-5; D ambiguous. The CDR3 runs to 13 residues. CDR1 is MGHDK and CDR2 is SYGVNS in the germline V gene. Trimming took 6 bases from V and 4 from J, leaving 12 bases between them. For the CDR3, the DNA is TGTGCCAGCAGAAGACAATCGGTAGAGACCCAGTACTTC. Its protein is CASRRQSVETQYF.

This rearrangement joins TRBV20-1 to TRBJ2-2; D is ambiguous. Germline CDR1 DFQATT, CDR2 SNEGSKA (reference sequence). V lost 4 bases and J 0 bases, leaving 0 bases between the germline ends. The CDR3 extends over 11 amino acids. This CDR3 reads CSATNTGELFF. CDR3 sequence (DNA): TGCAGTGCTACGAACACCGGGGAGCTGTTTTTT.

The chain uses TRBV29-1 and TRBJ1-2; D uncertain. The CDR3 totals 11 residues. From germline, CDR1 is SQVTM and CDR2 ANQGSEA. Trimming pared 4 bases from V and 12 bases from J, leaving 15 bases between. This CDR3 is CSVVLGRPNTF. CDR3 nucleotides: TGCAGCGTTGTACTCGGACGCCCGAACACCTTC. Based on the CDR3 plus reference TRBV29-1 and TRBJ1-2, the full variable domain is SAVISQKPSRDICQRGTSLTIQCQVDSQVTMMFWYRQQPGQSLTLIATANQGSEATYESGFVIDKFPISRPNLTFSTLTVSNMSPEDSSIYLCSVVLGRPNTFGSGTRLTVV.

In its sample, this clonotype was seen many times. The gene calls are TRBV29-1 and TRBJ1-5; D remains ambiguous. The V gene lost 4 bases and the J gene lost 0 bases, with 7 bases spanning the gap. Germline CDR1 reads SQVTM; CDR2 reads ANQGSEA. There are 13 residues in the CDR3. CDR3 DNA sequence: TGCAGCGTTGTTGGCGGTAGCAATCAGCCCCAGCATTTT. This encodes CSVVGGSNQPQHF.

The chain recombines TRBV24-1 with TRBJ2-5; 10 bases match TRBD2. V shed 2 bases and J 5 bases; nucleotides not matched to a gene: 16. Germline V CDR1 and CDR2: KGHDR, SFDVKD. The CDR3 is 19 residues long. CDR3 DNA sequence: TGTGCCACCAGTGATTCCCTCAGCGGGGGGGCGGGAGATCTTGAGACCCAGTACTTC. As protein: CATSDSLSGGAGDLETQYF.

The J gene is TRBJ2-7, the V gene TRBV24-1; TRBD2 matches 14 bases. Losses at the gene ends were 4 bases for V and 6 bases for J; bases not matched to a gene: 4. The germline V gene encodes CDR1 KGHDR and CDR2 SFDVKD. The CDR3 is made up of 15 amino acids. The CDR3 sequence is CATSEGTSGRGEQYF. DNA of the CDR3: TGTGCCACCAGTGAGGGGACTAGCGGGAGAGGCGAGCAGTACTTC.

The chain recombines TRBV2 with TRBJ2-6; D is perhaps TRBD1 (6 bases). V lost 6 bases and J 0 bases, leaving 12 bases between the germline ends. Germline lookup yields CDR1 SNHLY and CDR2 FYNNEI. The CDR3 has 16 residues. The CDR3 loop reads CASSKGHSSGANVLTF. The CDR3 nucleotides are TGTGCCAGCAGCAAGGGACACAGCTCTGGGGCCAACGTCCTGACTTTC.

V and J are TRBV6-5 and TRBJ2-5; TRBD2 matches 13 bases. Germline CDR1 and CDR2: MNHEY and SVGAGI. J was trimmed by 4 bases and V by 4 bases; bases with no gene match: 3. CDR3 size: 15 residues. The CDR3 spells CASSLTSGRTETQYF. CDR3 nucleotide sequence: TGTGCCAGCAGTTTGACTAGCGGGAGGACAGAGACCCAGTACTTC.

This clonotype was seen repeatedly, ten times or more. The V and J genes are TRBV7-9 and TRBJ2-5; possible D gene TRBD1, 5 bases. Trimming shortened V by 5 bases and J by 0 bases, and 10 bases separated the two germline ends. Germline assignment: CDR1 SEHNR and CDR2 FQNEAQ (reference sequence). The CDR3 has 14 residues. CDR3 sequence reads: CASSDPGYQETQYF. The CDR3 coding sequence is TGTGCCAGCAGCGATCCAGGGTACCAAGAGACCCAGTACTTC.

DNA for the CDR3: TGCGCCAGCAAGGCGACAGGGGAAGGGGAAAAACTGTTTTTT. Translating it yields CASKATGEGEKLFF. This chain uses TRBV10-2 with TRBJ1-4; TRBD1 aligns across 8 bases. CDR1 and CDR2 (germline): WSHSY, SAAADI. V lost 7 bases, J lost 8 bases, and 9 bases stayed unmatched. The CDR3 runs to 14 residues.